This T cell receptor beta chain was sequenced for a study of regulatory T cells in long-lasting Graves disease. Time point of the sample: newly diagnosed GD, antithyroid drugs for less than 3 months. Isolated PBMC RNA provided the starting material for the TCR library. This clonotype has ten or more counts. Its target is unknown. Study outcomes and limitations: Owing to a sample size that was small, accuracy may have been reduced. Newly diagnosed Graves' patients had higher TCR diversity than persistent ones.

Germline-derived CDR1 and CDR2 are SEHNR and FQNEAQ (reference sequence). The CDR3 is 15 amino acids. The V gene lost 0 bases and the J gene lost 7 bases, with 12 bases spanning the gap. Library construction for TCR beta used iRepertoire HTBI primers and Arm-PCR of CDR3 regions. TCRdb re-analysed the multiplex PCR reads in MiXCR, keeping a single row per CDR3 protein. The repertoire holds under 300,000 distinct CDR3 sequences, with 20% to 25% as singletons. J is TRBJ2-2 and V is TRBV7-9, with TRBD1 as a possible D gene (5 bases). The clonotype originates from a female donor with Graves disease. Sample: peripheral blood mononuclear cells (PBMCs), taken at new diagnosis, from a patient treated with antithyroid drugs. The CDR3 protein is CASSLAGRSNGELFF. In nucleotides, the CDR3 is TGTGCCAGCAGCTTAGCGGGGCGATCGAACGGGGAGCTGTTTTTT.